What follows are 28 T cell receptor beta chains derived from one specimen sequenced in a study of tissue T cells after allogeneic stem cell transplantation (dated by TCRdb to 2021 to 2024). The library was prepared using the immunoSEQ multiplex PCR assay. TCRdb took this table from immuneACCESS and kept in-frame rearrangements with V and J called. Such tables lack part of the clones; where checked against another copy, unresolved V genes explain under half of the gap, and the rest is unexplained. In all, the sample holds 4,000 to 6,000 clones, and 69% of those were seen once. In total, the top ten clones hold 25% to 30% of the sample. The time point tag for this specimen amounts to: human tissue collected at research (rapid) autopsy. The specimen comprised duodenal tissue, sampled at autopsy. These receptors originate from a female patient aged 18 to 50 with steroid-refractory graft-versus-host disease after an allogeneic stem cell transplant. Where a transplant has occurred, the graft donor may have supplied some of the T cells.

The genes are TRBV6-2 or TRBV6-3 and TRBJ2-4; 12 bases are shared with TRBD2. The junction had 3 bases not matched to a gene; V was cut back by 4 bases and J by 5 bases. Germline V gene sequence: CDR1 MNHEY, CDR2 SVGEGT. The CDR3 has 15 residues. CDR3 sequence (DNA): TGTGCCAGCAGTTCCGGACTAGCGGGACAAAACATTCAGTACTTC. Encoded protein: CASSSGLAGQNIQYF.

The V gene is TRBV5-6, the J gene TRBJ2-2, with D possibly being TRBD2 (6 bases). Germline loops: CDR1 SGHDT, CDR2 YYEEEE. This CDR3 comprises 16 residues. The V end lost 4 bases, the J end lost 0 bases, and 13 bases lay between the germline ends. Here the CDR3 DNA reads TGTGCCAGCAGCCGATTGGGGGGAACGAACACCGGGGAGCTGTTTTTT. This gives the protein CASSRLGGTNTGELFF.

The chain has TRBV29-1 and TRBJ1-2; D is possibly TRBD1 (6 bases). Germline loops: CDR1 SQVTM, CDR2 ANQGSEA. V dropped 6 bases and J dropped 4 bases, with 15 bases sitting between them. The length of the CDR3 is 13 residues. CDR3 amino acids: CSVTRQAPYGYTF. As DNA, the CDR3 is TGCAGCGTGACCCGACAGGCCCCCTATGGCTACACCTTC.

This chain connects TRBV28 to TRBJ2-1; D gene uncertain. Germline V lookup: CDR1 MDHEN, CDR2 SYDVKM. CDR3 length: 12 residues. The ends were cut back, 5 bases at V and 4 bases at J, with 6 bases in the middle. This chain's CDR3 is CASSELYNEQFF. DNA for the CDR3: TGTGCCAGCAGTGAACTTTACAATGAGCAGTTCTTC.

In this sample, this clone turned up a few times. This chain joins TRBV7-8 and TRBJ2-7; 8 nucleotides align to TRBD2. The germline V gene encodes CDR1 SGHVS and CDR2 FQNEAQ. The CDR3 has 16 amino acids. With V trimmed by 0 bases and J by 3 bases, 7 bases remained unmatched. CDR3 coding DNA: TGTGCCAGCAGCTTAGCGCGGGGGGCCCTCATCTACGAGCAGTACTTC. It specifies CASSLARGALIYEQYF.

Relative to its sample, this clone is medium-sized. The V gene is TRBV27, the J gene TRBJ1-2; D is uncertain. Germline V lookup: CDR1 MNHEY, CDR2 SMNVEV (reference sequence). Trimming stripped 3 bases from V and 3 bases from J, with 8 bases between. There are 13 residues in the CDR3. The CDR3 spells CASSFGAYYGYTF. In DNA form, the CDR3 reads TGTGCCAGCAGTTTCGGCGCCTACTATGGCTACACCTTC.

The rearrangement links TRBV27 to TRBJ2-3; 7 positions agree with TRBD2. The CDR3 covers 14 residues. The trim removed 8 bases at V and 3 bases at J, leaving 8 bases unmatched. Germline V gene lookup returns CDR1 MNHEY and CDR2 SMNVEV (reference sequence). In DNA form, the CDR3 reads TGTGCCAGCCAGGGCGGGAGAGGGACAGATACGCAGTATTTT. Translated: CASQGGRGTDTQYF.

This sequence joins TRBV2 and TRBJ1-5, with D uncertain. The CDR3 runs 14 residues. Looked up from germline, CDR1 is SNHLY and CDR2 is FYNNEI. V was clipped by 5 bases and J by 0 bases, with 8 bases between them. DNA for the CDR3: TGTGCCAGCAGTCAGACGGTTAGCAATCAGCCCCAGCATTTT. Amino acids: CASSQTVSNQPQHF.

The table lists this clone with a few counts. V is TRBV6-5 and J is TRBJ2-1; 8 bases are shared with TRBD2. Germline V gene sequence: CDR1 MNHEY, CDR2 SVGAGI. The CDR3 length is 15 residues. With V trimmed by 4 bases and J by 2 bases, 4 bases remained unmatched. The CDR3 nucleotides are TGTGCCAGCAGTTCCAGCGGGAGCACCTACAATGAGCAGTTCTTC. Translating it yields CASSSSGSTYNEQFF.

V is TRBV5-1 and J is TRBJ2-7, with no clear D. CDR3 length: 10 residues. V was cut by 2 bases and J by 4 bases, with 1 base left in between. Germline CDR1 and CDR2: SGHRS and YFSETQ. DNA of the CDR3: TGCGCCAGCAGCTTATACGAGCAGTACTTC. Its protein is CASSLYEQYF.

This chain joins TRBV9 and TRBJ2-1; D unclear. This CDR3 has 12 amino acids. Trimming stripped 3 bases from V and 9 bases from J, with 10 bases between. Germline lookup yields CDR1 SGDLS and CDR2 YYNGEE. The CDR3 spells CASSAPGFEQFF. CDR3 nucleotide sequence: TGTGCCAGCAGCGCCCCGGGTTTTGAGCAGTTCTTC.

This clone was counted once. This rearrangement joins TRBV5-1 to TRBJ2-5, with D unresolved. Trimming pared 0 bases from V and 0 bases from J, leaving 12 bases between. The germline CDR1 and CDR2 sequences are SGHRS and YFSETQ. This CDR3 comprises 16 residues. The CDR3 nucleotides read TGCGCCAGCAGCTTGGCGCAGGCCCCTTACCAAGAGACCCAGTACTTC. Its protein is CASSLAQAPYQETQYF.

The rearrangement joins TRBV28 to TRBJ2-7; the D call may be TRBD1 or TRBD2 (5 bases each). Per the germline V gene, CDR1 is MDHEN and CDR2 is SYDVKM. Between the trimmed V and J ends, which lost 5 bases and 0 bases, there was a span of 17 bases. CDR3 size: 16 residues. The CDR3 loop is CASSPVTWGSSYEQYF. The CDR3 DNA is TGTGCCAGCAGTCCCGTCACCTGGGGGAGCTCCTACGAGCAGTACTTC.

As to this clone: One end of the junction does not line up with germline, which may come from a read error. The sample contains more than one DNA sequence encoding this CDR3. V usage is TRBV14 and J usage is TRBJ1-1, with D possibly being TRBD1 (5 bases). Germline CDR1 is SGHDN and CDR2 is FVKESK. CDR3 length: 16 residues. The CDR3 reads CASSHAPGAGSTEAFF. CDR3 sequence (DNA): TGTGCCAGCAGCCACGCCCCCGGGGCCGGGAGCACTGAAGCCTTCTTT. Together with reference TRBV14 and TRBJ1-1, the CDR3 gives the full variable domain: EAGVTQFPSHSVIEKGQTVTLRCDPISGHDNLYWYRRVMGKEIKFLLHFVKESKQDESGMPNNRFLAERTGGTYSTLKVQPAELEDSGVYFCASSHAPGAGSTEAFFGQGTRLTVV.

The chain is built from TRBV6-5 and TRBJ1-5; unclear D gene. CDR3 length: 13 residues. Germline CDR1 reads MNHEY; CDR2 reads SVGAGI. Between the trimmed V and J ends, which lost 0 bases and 6 bases, there was a span of 6 bases. This CDR3 reads CASSYSGSQPQHF. The CDR3 DNA reads as TGTGCCAGCAGTTACTCAGGCTCTCAGCCCCAGCATTTT.

The chain has TRBV29-1 and TRBJ2-4, with TRBD2 matching over 7 bases. Germline V CDR1 and CDR2: SQVTM, ANQGSEA. The CDR3 totals 12 residues. V was pared by 7 bases and J by 4 bases, with 4 bases of the junction left unmatched. The CDR3 DNA sequence: TGCAGCGCCACTAGCGCAAAAAACATTCAGTACTTC. Its translation is CSATSAKNIQYF.

The chain links TRBV12-3 or TRBV12-4 to TRBJ1-5; D is uncertain. CDR3 size: 13 residues. The ends were cut back, 2 bases at V and 11 bases at J, with 13 bases in the middle. This CDR3 reads CASSLNRGIAQHF. For the CDR3, the DNA is TGTGCCAGCAGTTTAAACCGGGGAATAGCCCAGCATTTT.

The sample holds a few counts of this clone. This chain connects TRBV7-9 to TRBJ1-6; no definite D call. Germline V CDR1 and CDR2: SEHNR, FQNEAQ (reference sequence). CDR3 length: 14 residues. Trimming stripped 5 bases from V and 8 bases from J, with 13 bases between. The CDR3 DNA is TGTGCCAGCAGCGGCGCAAGGTATGATTCACCCCTCCACTTT. This sequence encodes CASSGARYDSPLHF.

V is TRBV15 and J is TRBJ2-7, with D perhaps matching TRBD2 (6 bases). Germline V lookup: CDR1 LNHNV, CDR2 YYDKDF (reference sequence). Trimming cost V 5 bases and J 0 bases, with 26 bases left between them. The CDR3 consists of 19 residues. CDR3 in amino acids: CATSRTFKWVGLPSYEQYF. The DNA for the CDR3 is TGTGCCACCAGCCGTACTTTCAAGTGGGTGGGACTCCCCTCCTACGAGCAGTACTTC.

This clone was seen a handful of times. This chain joins TRBV19 and TRBJ2-3; 9 bases fit TRBD1. V lost 1 base, J lost 3 bases, and 5 bases stayed unmatched. The CDR3 is 16 amino acids. Germline V gives CDR1 LNHDA, CDR2 SQIVND (reference sequence). CDR3 in DNA: TGTGCCAGTAGTATAGCGGGACAGGGAGGGACAGATACGCAGTATTTT. Its translation: CASSIAGQGGTDTQYF.

The rearrangement joins TRBV7-6 to TRBJ2-7; either TRBD1 or TRBD2 may supply D (5 bases each). The CDR3 covers 12 residues. Germline V gives CDR1 SGHVS, CDR2 FNYEAQ. Trimming shortened V by 5 bases and J by 5 bases, and 10 bases separated the two germline ends. CDR3 loop: CASSLRDHEQYF. In DNA, the CDR3 is TGTGCCAGCAGCCTCAGGGACCACGAGCAGTACTTC.

The CDR3 DNA sequence: TGTGCCTGGAGTGTCGGCCCACCTAGGTCCTACGAGCAGTACTTC. Translation gives CAWSVGPPRSYEQYF. V is TRBV30 and J is TRBJ2-7; D ambiguous. From germline, CDR1 is GTSNPN and CDR2 SVGIG (reference sequence). Trimming took 0 bases from V and 1 from J, leaving 13 bases between them. This CDR3 comprises 15 residues.

J is TRBJ2-1 and V is TRBV10-3, with D uncertain. The CDR3 sequence is 12 residues long. Trimming stripped 2 bases from V and 13 bases from J, with 12 bases between. CDR1 and CDR2 (germline): ENHRY, SYGVKD. The CDR3 spells CAISEPQLSQFF. The CDR3 DNA is TGTGCCATCAGTGAGCCCCAGCTCTCACAGTTCTTC.

The chain is built from TRBV19 and TRBJ1-5; D may be TRBD1 (5 bases). Trimming shortened V by 5 bases and J by 9 bases, and 17 bases separated the two germline ends. The germline gives CDR1 LNHDA, CDR2 SQIVND (reference sequence). This CDR3 has 14 residues. For the CDR3, the DNA is TGTGCCAGTAGTGAGAGGCGGGGCAGCCCGCCCCAGCATTTT. Translated, it gives CASSERRGSPPQHF.

This chain links TRBV9 with TRBJ1-1; D remains ambiguous. CDR3 length: 13 amino acids. The V end was cut by 4 bases, the J end by 3 bases, with 10 bases between. The V gene's germline CDR1 is SGDLS and CDR2 YYNGEE. The CDR3 is CASSPLGYTEAFF. The CDR3 region has the DNA TGTGCCAGCAGCCCACTAGGCTACACTGAAGCTTTCTTT.

The rearrangement links TRBV9 to TRBJ1-2; D is uncertain. The germline V gene has CDR1 SGDLS and CDR2 YYNGEE. This CDR3 comprises 15 residues. V dropped 0 bases and J dropped 8 bases, with 17 bases sitting between them. CDR3 nucleotides: TGTGCCAGCAGCGTAGGGCCCATCGGTGAGGGAGGCTACACCTTC. As protein: CASSVGPIGEGGYTF. The full variable domain, in which reference TRBV9 and TRBJ1-2 provide the parts outside the CDR3, is DSGVTQTPKHLITATGQRVTLRCSPRSGDLSVYWYQQSLDQGLQFLIQYYNGEERAKGNILERFSAQQFPDLHSELNLSSLELGDSALYFCASSVGPIGEGGYTFGSGTRLTVV.

The rearrangement joins TRBV10-1 to TRBJ2-7; tentatively, D is TRBD1 (6 bases). The CDR3 spans 14 residues. V gave up 2 bases and J gave up 12 bases, with 20 bases separating them. Germline V gene data show CDR1 as WNHNN and CDR2 as SYGVQD (reference sequence). The CDR3 region is CASSELRDTQGRYF. The CDR3, as DNA: TGCGCCAGCAGTGAGCTCCGGGACACCCAGGGTCGGTACTTC.

This clone occurred once. Germline and junction disagree at one end, which may indicate a read error. This chain uses TRBV18 with TRBJ2-6; D possibly corresponds to TRBD1 (5 bases). Germline CDR1 is KGHSH and CDR2 is LQKENI. This CDR3 spans 19 amino acids. CDR3 bases: TGTGCCGGCTCATTGTTTATGGACATTTACAAAGTCCGGGCCAACGTCCTGACTTTC. As protein: CAGSLFMDIYKVRANVLTF.